The rows below give T cell receptor beta chains drawn from one sample of a study of a mutant IDH1 vaccine in newly diagnosed glioma. Clones were read by immunoSEQ multiplex PCR, and TCRdb kept only the in-frame ones, dropping some. This sample has about 92,000 clones, with around four fifths found just once. The sample in question was PBMCs, obtained from a glioma patient treated with radiotherapy, temozolomide or both. Source of these receptors: a woman aged 45-59 years with glioma. Each CDR3 is given without its conserved first and last residue. Fields, in order: V gene, D gene, CDR3 protein. The D gene is left open where the match is weak.

v_gene: TRBV28; d_gene: TRBD2; CDR3aa: ASSFNGLAGGYEQY
v_gene: TRBV4-1; d_gene: TRBD2; CDR3aa: ASSQVTSGEETQY
v_gene: TRBV15; d_gene: .; CDR3aa: ATSPSGETGELF
v_gene: TRBV6-1; d_gene: .; CDR3aa: ASSSINEQF
v_gene: TRBV6-1; d_gene: .; CDR3aa: ASRTTANTGELF
v_gene: TRBV7-2; d_gene: TRBD1; CDR3aa: ASTRGTGGLTQY
v_gene: TRBV28; d_gene: .; CDR3aa: ASSDQGPSNSPLH
v_gene: TRBV6-5; d_gene: TRBD1; CDR3aa: ASSQGDRGYEQY
v_gene: TRBV18; d_gene: TRBD2; CDR3aa: ASSPVERGANGEQF
v_gene: TRBV27; d_gene: .; CDR3aa: ASSFSENTEAF
v_gene: TRBV4-3; d_gene: TRBD2; CDR3aa: ASSQVAGGPYNEQF
v_gene: TRBV28; d_gene: .; CDR3aa: ASCYRGPSYEQY
v_gene: TRBV5-1; d_gene: .; CDR3aa: ASSLPPVNSPLH
v_gene: TRBV6-5; d_gene: .; CDR3aa: ASALTVMNTEAF
v_gene: TRBV29-1; d_gene: TRBD1; CDR3aa: SAKPGTGFWVEAF
v_gene: TRBV9; d_gene: .; CDR3aa: ASSVVQANTEAF
v_gene: TRBV6-1; d_gene: .; CDR3aa: ASSETPNYGYT
v_gene: TRBV7-9; d_gene: .; CDR3aa: ASTPFTTNEKLF
v_gene: TRBV7-3; d_gene: TRBD1; CDR3aa: ASSPGTGETQY
v_gene: TRBV2; d_gene: TRBD1; CDR3aa: ASSGDRGRMSEAF
v_gene: TRBV10-3; d_gene: .; CDR3aa: AIKGDSINTEAF
v_gene: TRBV18; d_gene: TRBD1; CDR3aa: ASSPAQGAGEQY
v_gene: TRBV5-6; d_gene: .; CDR3aa: ASSLELHEQY
v_gene: TRBV18; d_gene: TRBD1; CDR3aa: ASSPKTGTGDSPLH
v_gene: TRBV6-8; d_gene: .; CDR3aa: AGDTQY
v_gene: TRBV29-1; d_gene: .; CDR3aa: SVSPPRGANQETQY
v_gene: TRBV28; d_gene: .; CDR3aa: ASRGSRGTNYGYT
v_gene: TRBV5-1; d_gene: .; CDR3aa: ASSLDRSSYEQY
v_gene: TRBV7-9; d_gene: .; CDR3aa: ASSSWDTALNEQF
v_gene: TRBV5-1; d_gene: TRBD2; CDR3aa: ASSARLAGGGTYEQY
v_gene: TRBV6-1; d_gene: .; CDR3aa: ASRLPETYNEQF
v_gene: TRBV27; d_gene: .; CDR3aa: ASTDGFEAF
v_gene: TRBV2; d_gene: .; CDR3aa: ASSVIESYT
v_gene: TRBV4-3; d_gene: .; CDR3aa: ASSQDRGLSSGNTIY
v_gene: TRBV6-5; d_gene: .; CDR3aa: ASGYEQY
v_gene: TRBV27; d_gene: .; CDR3aa: ASSFLDNANTGELF
v_gene: TRBV25-1; d_gene: TRBD1; CDR3aa: ASSVRTGSGYT
v_gene: TRBV10-3; d_gene: .; CDR3aa: AIRGKGQETQY
v_gene: TRBV27; d_gene: .; CDR3aa: ASSFRRSYNEQF
v_gene: TRBV15; d_gene: .; CDR3aa: ATSSEGSGVGKLF
v_gene: TRBV9; d_gene: .; CDR3aa: ASSVGDTGNQPQH
v_gene: TRBV5-1; d_gene: .; CDR3aa: ASSLERNSYEQY
v_gene: TRBV19; d_gene: TRBD2; CDR3aa: ASSTLRLAGGRTNTGELF
v_gene: TRBV7-9; d_gene: TRBD2; CDR3aa: ASSLGEGYEQY
v_gene: TRBV9; d_gene: .; CDR3aa: ASSVDSGANTGELF
v_gene: TRBV2; d_gene: TRBD1; CDR3aa: ASRYRGNTEAF
v_gene: TRBV6-1; d_gene: .; CDR3aa: ASSEGGAWGTEAF
v_gene: TRBV9; d_gene: TRBD2; CDR3aa: ASSVSSGDRSSYEQY
v_gene: TRBV6-5; d_gene: .; CDR3aa: ASSYGTGGGNSPLH
v_gene: TRBV9; d_gene: .; CDR3aa: ASRDGGYGYT
v_gene: TRBV5-1; d_gene: TRBD2; CDR3aa: ASSLVAPGGETQY
v_gene: TRBV2; d_gene: .; CDR3aa: ARSADRASYEQY
v_gene: TRBV6-6; d_gene: .; CDR3aa: ASSRTGGQKSYEQY
v_gene: TRBV7-9; d_gene: TRBD2; CDR3aa: ASGGAYEQY
v_gene: TRBV9; d_gene: .; CDR3aa: ASSVDNTEAF
v_gene: TRBV6-4; d_gene: .; CDR3aa: ASSALQGGADTQY
v_gene: TRBV7-9; d_gene: .; CDR3aa: ASSLGARGTKASGTQY